This T cell receptor (beta chain) stems from a study of T cell clonality in common variable immunodeficiency. General study points: In common variable immunodeficiency, TCR beta chains reportedly carried fewer deletions and N-nucleotide insertions. CVID subjects shared fewer TCRbeta clones than healthy controls did.

This clone was picked up many times. Its antigen is unidentified. The read terminates 3 residues ahead of where the CDR3 ends, so the germline J gene completes it. Clones were sequenced by immunoSEQ multiplex PCR, and TCRdb holds only the in-frame ones, with some missing. In total the sample includes about 35,000 clones, none of them seen once. The CDR3 contains 15 residues. V gave up 3 bases and J gave up 6 bases, with 13 bases separating them. The chain couples TRBV5-3 to TRBJ1-6; possible D gene TRBD1, 5 bases. TRBV5-3 is annotated as an ORF whose role is uncertain. The receptor was isolated from a person aged 18 to 70 in good health. The sequencing sample was made of peripheral blood mononuclear cells. CDR3: CARSCPSGGNSPLHF. CDR3 DNA (partial): TGTGCCAGAAGCTGCCCTTCGGGGGGTAATTCACCC.